The next 21 T cell receptor beta chains were all read from a single sample in a study of shared clonotypes between healthy human individuals (TCRdb year 2020). The receptor library was made with the immunoSEQ multiplex PCR assay. TCRdb took over this immuneACCESS table, retaining in-frame rearrangements with V and J assigned. Such tables are incomplete; in checked studies, under half of the missing clones stem from an unresolved V gene, and the remainder is unexplained. This sample holds over a million clones; approximately 97% were observed only once. Roughly 1.1% of the sample comes from the top ten. The sample consisted of naive CD4+ T cells sorted from blood. What the cell subset or site label conveys for this sample: CD45RA+ positively selected. The receptors were sampled from a young man in good health.

The gene calls are TRBV29-1 and TRBJ2-5, with D perhaps TRBD2 (7 bases). Germline V gene data show CDR1 as SQVTM and CDR2 as ANQGSEA. The ends were cut back, 4 bases at V and 5 bases at J, with 17 bases in the middle. This CDR3 comprises 14 residues. The CDR3: CSVVRGAREETQYF. The CDR3 region has the DNA TGCAGCGTTGTTCGGGGGGCCCGAGAGGAGACCCAGTACTTC.

The rearrangement uses TRBV29-1 and TRBJ2-3; D perhaps matches TRBD2 (5 bases). The CDR3 contains 15 residues. Per the germline V gene, CDR1 is SQVTM and CDR2 is ANQGSEA. V gave up 3 bases and J gave up 4 bases, with 17 bases separating them. Here the CDR3 reads CSVDPSTSSPDTQYF. Written as DNA, the CDR3 is TGCAGCGTTGACCCAAGTACTAGTTCCCCAGATACGCAGTATTTT.

The V and J genes are TRBV25-1 and TRBJ2-3; D unclear. The CDR3 loop spans 12 amino acids. Looked up from germline, CDR1 is MGHDK and CDR2 is SYGVNS. With 6 bases removed from V and 6 bases from J, the gap between germline ends came to 10 bases. In nucleotides, the CDR3 is TGTGCCAGCAGATTCAACAGCGATACGCAGTATTTT. As protein: CASRFNSDTQYF.

The rearrangement uses TRBV18 and TRBJ2-1; D is undetermined. In germline, CDR1 is KGHSH, CDR2 LQKENI. V was pared by 2 bases and J by 5 bases, with 13 bases between. This CDR3 comprises 15 residues. This CDR3 reads CASSPTPSLDNEQFF. In nucleotides, the CDR3 is TGTGCCAGCTCACCAACCCCATCGCTTGACAATGAGCAGTTCTTC.

V usage is TRBV28 and J usage is TRBJ2-7; 7 nucleotides line up with TRBD1. V was pared by 6 bases and J by 3 bases, with 11 bases of the junction left unmatched. CDR3 length equals 15 residues. Germline CDR1 is MDHEN and CDR2 is SYDVKM. The DNA for the CDR3 is TGTGCCAGCAGCCTTATTATCGGGACAGTCTACGAGCAGTACTTC. The encoded protein is CASSLIIGTVYEQYF.

V and J are TRBV27 and TRBJ2-2; no clear D. The CDR3 has 12 amino acids. Germline CDR1 MNHEY, CDR2 SMNVEV (reference sequence). V lost 2 bases to trimming and J lost 6 bases, with 4 bases between them. The CDR3 is CASSLVPGELFF. In nucleotides, the CDR3 is TGTGCCAGCAGTTTAGTTCCCGGGGAGCTGTTTTTT.

This rearrangement joins TRBV7-9 to TRBJ2-1; 11 bases agree with TRBD2. Germline CDR1 is SEHNR and CDR2 is FQNEAQ (reference sequence). The CDR3 spans 17 residues. J gave up 7 bases and V 5 bases, and 13 bases lay outside the gene matches. CDR3 sequence reads: CASSTSGTSGPQNEQFF. The CDR3 nucleotides read TGTGCCAGCAGCACGTCCGGGACTAGCGGCCCTCAGAATGAGCAGTTCTTC.

The chain uses TRBV5-6 and TRBJ2-3; 10 nucleotides line up with TRBD2. This CDR3 contains 13 residues. V lost 6 bases and J lost 6; bases outside the gene matches: 4. CDR1 is SGHDT, CDR2 YYEEEE, per germline. CDR3 region: CASTPSGSDTQYF. The CDR3 DNA reads TGTGCCAGCACCCCTAGCGGGAGCGATACGCAGTATTTT.

The chain is built from TRBV21-1 and TRBJ2-5; the listed D gene, TRBD2, was not tested against the DNA. TRBV21-1 is annotated as a pseudogene. The CDR3 loop spans 16 amino acids. The CDR3 protein is CASSPHPQGGKETQYF. The DNA of the CDR3 is TGTGCCAGCAGCCCCCACCCCCAGGGCGGGAAGGAGACCCAGTACTTC.

This clone appeared once. This chain connects TRBV25-1 to TRBJ1-5, with D perhaps matching TRBD1 (5 bases). CDR3 length: 12 amino acids. The germline V gene encodes CDR1 MGHDK and CDR2 SYGVNS. V shed 6 bases and J shed 6 bases, with 9 bases lying between them. This CDR3 is CASRVGTQPQHF. As DNA, the CDR3 is TGTGCCAGCAGGGTTGGGACTCAGCCCCAGCATTTT. Together with reference TRBV25-1 and TRBJ1-5, the CDR3 gives the full variable domain: EADIYQTPRYLVIGTGKKITLECSQTMGHDKMYWYQQDPGMELHLIHYSYGVNSTEKGDLSSESTVSRIRTEHFPLTLESARPSHTSQYLCASRVGTQPQHFGDGTRLSIL.

The gene calls are TRBV6-1 and TRBJ2-1; D is unresolved. Germline V lookup: CDR1 MNHNS, CDR2 SASEGT. V lost 4 bases and J lost 13, with 11 bases in between. The CDR3 runs 11 residues. CDR3 region: CASSVLALQFF. The DNA of the CDR3 is TGTGCCAGCAGTGTTCTCGCGCTACAGTTCTTC.

Note on this clone: The same CDR3 also results from other DNA sequences found in this sample. The rearrangement links TRBV18 to TRBJ1-1; D unclear. Per germline, CDR1 KGHSH and CDR2 LQKENI. The CDR3 extends over 14 amino acids. V lost 2 bases to trimming and J lost 0 bases, with 7 bases between them. CDR3 nucleotide sequence: TGTGCCAGCTCACCAGGGCAGCTGAACACTGAAGCTTTCTTT. Translated: CASSPGQLNTEAFF.

The chain couples TRBV6-5 to TRBJ1-5; the D gene is possibly TRBD1 (5 bases). V gave up 6 bases and J gave up 11 bases, with 20 bases separating them. The CDR3 runs to 14 residues. Germline V lookup: CDR1 MNHEY, CDR2 SVGAGI. Written as DNA, the CDR3 is TGTGCCAGCAGCAACGGGGGGGGTTTTGATTCCCAGCATTTT. This sequence encodes CASSNGGGFDSQHF.

This sequence joins TRBV7-9 and TRBJ2-1, with TRBD2 matching over 10 bases. J gave up 8 bases and V 4 bases, and 8 bases lay outside the gene matches. In germline, CDR1 is SEHNR, CDR2 FQNEAQ (reference sequence). The CDR3 length is 15 residues. Here the CDR3 reads CASSYRSGRADEQFF. The CDR3 DNA sequence: TGTGCCAGCAGCTATCGAAGCGGGAGGGCCGATGAGCAGTTCTTC.

This clone was seen just once. This sequence joins TRBV5-1 and TRBJ2-7; 7 bases line up with TRBD1. Germline loops: CDR1 SGHRS, CDR2 YFSETQ. This CDR3 contains 16 residues. Trimming cost V 4 bases and J 5 bases; bases outside gene matches: 15. The CDR3 DNA is TGCGCCAGCAGCCGACCCCTGACAGGGAGAGATCACGAGCAGTACTTC. Protein: CASSRPLTGRDHEQYF. Using reference TRBV5-1 and TRBJ2-7 for the parts outside the CDR3, the full variable domain is KAGVTQTPRYLIKTRGQQVTLSCSPISGHRSVSWYQQTPGQGLQFLFEYFSETQRNKGNFPGRFSGRQFSNSRSEMNVSTLELGDSALYLCASSRPLTGRDHEQYFGPGTRLTVT.

The J gene is TRBJ1-3, the V gene TRBV7-3, with 7 bases lining up with TRBD1. Germline V gene sequence: CDR1 SGHTA, CDR2 FQGTGA. The CDR3 length is 19 residues. The J segment lost 0 bases and the V segment lost 5 bases, leaving 16 bases of the junction unmatched. The CDR3 spells CASSPNPGTAMNSGNTIYF. DNA of the CDR3: TGTGCCAGCAGCCCTAACCCCGGGACAGCGATGAACTCTGGAAACACCATATATTTT.

The chain combines TRBV27 with TRBJ2-1; 12 positions agree with TRBD2. CDR3 length: 20 amino acids. J lost 7 bases, V lost 5 bases, and 21 bases had no gene match. Per germline, CDR1 MNHEY and CDR2 SMNVEV (reference sequence). CDR3 in amino acids: CASSPRNPRLAGGPLNEQFF. CDR3 DNA sequence: TGTGCCAGCAGTCCCCGAAACCCACGCCTAGCGGGAGGGCCGTTAAATGAGCAGTTCTTC.

The V call is TRBV7-8, the J call TRBJ2-7; D gene uncertain. Looked up from germline, CDR1 is SGHVS and CDR2 is FQNEAQ. The CDR3 loop spans 13 amino acids. The V end lost 1 base, the J end lost 0 bases, and 4 bases lay between the germline ends. The chain's CDR3 is CASSLVLSYEQYF. The CDR3 DNA follows: TGTGCCAGCAGCTTAGTACTCTCCTACGAGCAGTACTTC.

This chain uses TRBV5-4 with TRBJ2-5, with no clear D. The CDR3 is made up of 13 amino acids. CDR1 is SGHNT and CDR2 is YYREEE in the germline V gene (reference sequence). The V and J ends lost 4 bases and 0 bases respectively, with 7 bases between them. The DNA for the CDR3 is TGTGCCAGCAGCGACCGAGACCAAGAGACCCAGTACTTC. This sequence encodes CASSDRDQETQYF.

The rearrangement uses TRBV4-1 and TRBJ1-5; 9 bases map to TRBD1. Germline CDR1 and CDR2: MGHRA and YSYEKL. The junction had 4 bases not matched to a gene; V was cut back by 8 bases and J by 2 bases. The CDR3 is made up of 14 amino acids. CDR3 nucleotides: TGCGCCAGCGGGAGGACAGGGGGCAATCAGCCCCAGCATTTT. It is translated as CASGRTGGNQPQHF.

The chain couples TRBV7-2 to TRBJ1-5; 7 bases are shared with TRBD1. Losses at the gene ends were 5 bases for V and 3 bases for J; bases not matched to a gene: 4. Germline V CDR1 and CDR2: SGHTA, FQGNSA. This CDR3 region has 14 residues. The CDR3 coding sequence is TGTGCCAGCAGCCAGGACAGGTACAATCAGCCCCAGCATTTT. Its protein product is CASSQDRYNQPQHF.